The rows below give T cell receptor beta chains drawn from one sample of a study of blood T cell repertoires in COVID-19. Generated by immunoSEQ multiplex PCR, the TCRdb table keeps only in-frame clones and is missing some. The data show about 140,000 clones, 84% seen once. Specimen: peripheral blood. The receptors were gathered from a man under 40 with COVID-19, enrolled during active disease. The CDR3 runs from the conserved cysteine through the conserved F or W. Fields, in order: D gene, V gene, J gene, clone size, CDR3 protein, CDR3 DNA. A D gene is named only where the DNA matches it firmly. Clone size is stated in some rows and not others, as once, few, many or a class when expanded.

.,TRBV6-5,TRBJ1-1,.,CASSYDGGPNDQAFF,TGTGCCAGCAGTTACGACGGGGGGCCCAACGATCAAGCTTTCTTT
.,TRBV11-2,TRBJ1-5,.,CATSGNRREAQHF,TGTGCCACGTCTGGGAACAGGAGGGAGGCCCAGCATTTT
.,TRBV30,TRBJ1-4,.,CAWDTTGKLLF,TGTGCCTGGGATACAACAGGGAAGCTTCTTTTT
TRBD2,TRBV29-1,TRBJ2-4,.,CSVEYVSGLGGGNIQYF,TGCAGCGTTGAATACGTTTCAGGGCTTGGCGGGGGGAACATTCAGTACTTC
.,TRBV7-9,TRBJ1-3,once,CASGRGSSSGNTIYF,TGTGCCAGCGGTCGGGGTTCAAGCTCTGGAAACACCATATATTTT
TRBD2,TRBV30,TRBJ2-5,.,CAWRAGGRVETQYF,TGTGCCTGGAGGGCGGGAGGACGAGTAGAGACCCAGTACTTC
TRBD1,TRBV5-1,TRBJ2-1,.,CASSFDRDREYNEQFF,TGCGCCAGCAGCTTCGACCGGGACAGGGAATACAATGAGCAGTTCTTC
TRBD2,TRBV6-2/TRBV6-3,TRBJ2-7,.,CASSYGTSGYEQYF,TGTGCCAGCAGTTACGGGACTAGCGGCTACGAGCAGTACTTC
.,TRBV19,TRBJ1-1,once,CASSIGYLVGRKVTEAFF,TGTGCCAGTAGTATAGGATACTTGGTTGGCAGGAAGGTCACTGAAGCTTTCTTT
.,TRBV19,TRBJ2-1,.,CASSILDSGINNEQFF,TGTGCCAGTAGTATCCTCGATAGCGGAATAAACAATGAGCAGTTCTTC
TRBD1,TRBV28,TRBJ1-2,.,CASNPPGLGGGGYTF,TGTGCCAGCAATCCCCCAGGTCTAGGGGGCGGTGGCTACACCTTC
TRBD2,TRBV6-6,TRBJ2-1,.,CAGRESSYNEQFF,TGTGCCGGGCGGGAGAGCTCCTACAATGAGCAGTTCTTC
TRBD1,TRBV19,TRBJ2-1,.,CASNDRGTYNEQFF,TGTGCCAGTAACGACAGGGGCACTTACAATGAGCAGTTCTTC
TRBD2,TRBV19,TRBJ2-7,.,CASSYTSGIGDSYEQYF,TGTGCCTCCTCATACACTAGCGGAATTGGAGATTCCTACGAGCAGTACTTC
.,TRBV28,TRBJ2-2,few,CASSPRGFRAGELFF,TGTGCCAGCAGTCCGCGAGGGTTTCGGGCCGGGGAGCTGTTTTTT
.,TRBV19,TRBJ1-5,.,CASSDYGTLSNQPQHF,TGTGCCAGTAGCGACTACGGGACACTTAGCAATCAGCCCCAGCATTTT
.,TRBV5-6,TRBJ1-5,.,CASSFTPRGNQPQHF,TGTGCCAGCAGCTTTACCCCCAGGGGCAATCAGCCCCAGCATTTT
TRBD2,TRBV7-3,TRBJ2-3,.,CASSSSGYSTDTQYF,TGTGCCAGCAGCTCTAGCGGGTATAGCACAGATACGCAGTATTTT
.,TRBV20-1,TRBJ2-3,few,CSASKGLGRTDTQYF,TGCAGTGCTAGTAAGGGCCTAGGGAGAACAGATACGCAGTATTTT
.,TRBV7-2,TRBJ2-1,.,CASSFEERTSSYNEQFF,TGTGCCAGCAGCTTTGAGGAGCGTACCAGCTCCTACAATGAGCAGTTCTTC
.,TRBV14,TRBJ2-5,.,CASSQEGDSGRQETQYF,TGTGCCAGCAGCCAAGAAGGGGATTCGGGGAGGCAAGAGACCCAGTACTTC
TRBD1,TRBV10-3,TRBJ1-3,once,CAISEPGQGPRSTIYF,TGTGCCATCAGTGAGCCAGGACAGGGTCCCCGAAGCACCATATATTTT
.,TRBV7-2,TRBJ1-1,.,CASSSPGRVRTEAFF,TGTGCCAGCAGCTCCCCCGGCAGGGTCAGGACTGAAGCTTTCTTT
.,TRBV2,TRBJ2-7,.,CASSLSYEQYF,TGTGCCAGCAGTCTCAGCTACGAGCAGTACTTC
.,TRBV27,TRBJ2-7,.,CASSTGGYEQYF,TGTGCCAGCAGTACCGGTGGCTACGAGCAGTACTTC
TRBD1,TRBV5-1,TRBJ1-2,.,CASRWLIPGQGDYGYTF,TGCGCCAGCAGGTGGCTTATCCCGGGACAGGGTGACTATGGCTACACCTTC
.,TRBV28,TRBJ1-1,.,CASKTLNTEAFF,TGTGCCAGCAAAACTTTGAACACTGAAGCTTTCTTT
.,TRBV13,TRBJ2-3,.,CASSSREPSTDTQYF,TGTGCCAGCAGCTCCCGCGAGCCTAGCACAGATACGCAGTATTTT
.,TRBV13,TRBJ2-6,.,CASAGSGSGANVLTF,TGTGCCAGCGCGGGCTCTGGGTCTGGGGCCAACGTCCTGACTTTC
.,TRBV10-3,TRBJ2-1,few,CAISERGGIDNEQFF,TGTGCCATCAGTGAGAGGGGGGGGATAGACAATGAGCAGTTCTTC
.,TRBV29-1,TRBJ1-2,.,CSASNTGEGYTF,TGCAGCGCCTCCAACACGGGGGAAGGCTACACCTTC
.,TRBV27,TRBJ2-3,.,CASSLGGTSTDTQYF,TGTGCCAGCAGTTTGGGAGGAACTAGCACAGATACGCAGTATTTT
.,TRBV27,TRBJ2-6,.,CASSLSFGGLRLGILAGANVLTF,TGTGCCAGCAGTTTATCGTTTGGGGGATTAAGGCTGGGGATTCTAGCGGGGGCCAACGTCCTGACTTTC
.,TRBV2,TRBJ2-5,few,CARELEPLSEGSGETQYF,TGTGCCAGAGAACTAGAACCTCTATCCGAGGGATCTGGAGAGACCCAGTACTTC
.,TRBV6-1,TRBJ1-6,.,CASSEVRAYQHSPLHF,TGTGCCAGCAGTGAAGTGCGGGCATACCAACATTCACCCCTCCACTTT
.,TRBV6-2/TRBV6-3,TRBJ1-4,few,CASSHGGEKLFF,TGTGCCAGCAGTCACGGCGGTGAAAAACTGTTTTTT
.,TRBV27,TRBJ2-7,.,CASSPGAGAGQYF,TGTGCCAGCAGTCCAGGGGCGGGGGCTGGGCAGTACTTC
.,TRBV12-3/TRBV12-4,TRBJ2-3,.,CASSQQDTQYF,TGTGCCAGCAGCCAACAGGATACGCAGTATTTT
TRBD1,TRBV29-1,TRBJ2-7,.,CSAQTGKDLGYEQYF,TGCAGCGCCCAGACAGGGAAAGACTTGGGCTACGAGCAGTACTTC
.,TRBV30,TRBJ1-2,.,CAWSVSGGGYTF,TGTGCCTGGAGTGTTAGCGGGGGTGGCTACACCTTC
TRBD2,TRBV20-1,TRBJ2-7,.,CSASGGVSPYEQYF,TGCAGTGCTAGTGGGGGGGTAAGTCCCTACGAGCAGTACTTC
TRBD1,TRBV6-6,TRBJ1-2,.,CASRLDRGGYGYTF,TGTGCCAGCAGATTAGACAGGGGGGGCTATGGCTACACCTTC